One sample yielded the 15 T cell receptor beta chains listed below, sequenced in a study of cytomegalovirus exposure and HLA in healthy donors (dated by TCRdb to the late 2010s). The receptor library was made with the immunoSEQ multiplex PCR assay. A mixture of 60 forward primers for TCR Vbeta segments and 13 reverse primers for TCR Jbeta segments was used in the multiplex PCR. The table comes from immuneACCESS by way of TCRdb, which keeps in-frame sequences with V and J called. Part of the clones is missing from these tables; in studies checked, under half for an unresolved V gene and the rest for unknown reasons. This sample comprises 140,000 or so clones, over 80% of them detected only once. The ten most abundant clones make up less than 3.5% of the sample. The specimen was PBMCs. The origin of the receptors is a woman aged 25 to 45 in good health and CMV-seronegative.

The chain employs TRBV2 and TRBJ1-1; D gene unclear. The CDR3 is 13 amino acids. Germline V lookup: CDR1 SNHLY, CDR2 FYNNEI. Trimming left V 8 bases short and J 1 base short, with 11 bases between. CDR3 in DNA: TGTGCCAGCGTCTGGGCGGGGAACACTGAAGCTTTCTTT. It yields the protein CASVWAGNTEAFF.

The chain couples TRBV9 to TRBJ2-1, with D perhaps TRBD2 (6 bases). Trimming removed 4 bases at V and 5 bases at J, with 13 bases between. The CDR3 length is 14 residues. CDR1 is SGDLS, CDR2 YYNGEE, per germline. The CDR3 DNA reads TGTGCCAGCAGCCCCTCGGACTATCACAATGAGCAGTTCTTC. This encodes CASSPSDYHNEQFF.

V is TRBV9 and J is TRBJ1-5, with D tentatively TRBD1 (6 bases). The ends were cut back, 4 bases at V and 1 base at J, with 12 bases in the middle. Looked up from germline, CDR1 is SGDLS and CDR2 is YYNGEE. There are 15 residues in the CDR3. CDR3 region: CASSLAGASNQPQHF. In DNA form, the CDR3 reads TGTGCCAGCAGCCTGGCAGGGGCGAGCAATCAGCCCCAGCATTTT.

The CDR3 reads CASSPSLAGGTDTQYF. In DNA form, the CDR3 reads TGTGCCAGCAGTCCCTCACTAGCGGGAGGGACAGATACGCAGTATTTT. This chain uses TRBV2 with TRBJ2-3; 13 positions match TRBD2. The V gene's germline CDR1 is SNHLY and CDR2 FYNNEI. This CDR3 has 16 residues. Trimming at V came to 5 bases and at J to 3 bases, leaving 5 bases not matched to a gene.

This sequence joins TRBV25-1 and TRBJ2-1, with D possibly matching TRBD2 (5 bases). In germline, CDR1 is MGHDK, CDR2 SYGVNS. The CDR3 totals 18 residues. Trimming stripped 2 bases from V and 3 bases from J, with 20 bases between. CDR3 in DNA: TGTGCCAGCAGTGAAGGCGGTTCAGCGGAAGGGCGCTACAATGAGCAGTTCTTC. As protein: CASSEGGSAEGRYNEQFF.

V and J are TRBV5-6 and TRBJ2-7; 8 nucleotides agree with TRBD1. V shed 5 bases and J 4 bases; nucleotides not matched to a gene: 5. The germline gives CDR1 SGHDT, CDR2 YYEEEE. CDR3 length equals 13 residues. CDR3 loop: CASRFRGHYEQYF. CDR3 coding DNA: TGTGCCAGCAGGTTCAGGGGGCATTACGAGCAGTACTTC.

This chain joins TRBV11-3 and TRBJ2-3; 11 bases agree with TRBD2. The CDR3 runs 16 residues. V trimming: 1 base; J trimming: 0 bases; junction bases outside the gene matches: 0. From germline, CDR1 is SGHNT and CDR2 YENEEA. The CDR3: CASSLGTSGSTDTQYF. CDR3 nucleotides: TGTGCCAGCAGCTTAGGGACTAGCGGGAGCACAGATACGCAGTATTTT.

The table lists this clone with a count of one. Other DNA sequences within the sample encode an identical CDR3. The V gene is TRBV5-1, the J gene TRBJ1-1; TRBD1 matches at 7 bases. The CDR3 totals 15 residues. J gave up 11 bases and V 3 bases, and 16 bases lay outside the gene matches. From germline, CDR1 is SGHRS and CDR2 YFSETQ. The CDR3: CASSYSGTVDREAFF. CDR3 nucleotides: TGCGCCAGCAGCTACTCCGGGACAGTCGACCGAGAGGCTTTCTTT.

The CDR3 bases are TGTGCCAGCAGTGAGGGGACTTCCTACGAGCAGTACTTC. This sequence encodes CASSEGTSYEQYF. The chain carries TRBV25-1 and TRBJ2-7; D possibly corresponds to TRBD2 (6 bases). CDR1 MGHDK and CDR2 SYGVNS come from the germline V gene. With 3 bases removed from V and 1 base from J, the gap between germline ends came to 7 bases. CDR3 size: 13 residues.

The chain uses TRBV29-1 and TRBJ2-7; 7 bases are shared with TRBD1. Germline CDR1 is SQVTM and CDR2 is ANQGSEA. The length of the CDR3 is 15 residues. The V and J ends lost 0 bases and 1 base, in that order; junction bases with no gene match: 6. The CDR3 DNA reads as TGCAGCGTTGAAGATCGAGGGACAGTATCCTACGAGCAGTACTTC. It is translated as CSVEDRGTVSYEQYF.

This clone was recorded a few times. The chain combines TRBV2 with TRBJ2-1; 14 nucleotides align to TRBD2. V was pared by 2 bases and J by 8 bases, with 5 bases of the junction left unmatched. The CDR3 totals 16 residues. CDR1 SNHLY and CDR2 FYNNEI come from the germline V gene. This CDR3 reads CASSERLAGGYDEQFF. In DNA, the CDR3 is TGTGCCAGCAGTGAAAGACTAGCGGGAGGGTACGATGAGCAGTTCTTC.

This rearrangement joins TRBV19 to TRBJ2-7; possible D gene TRBD1, 6 bases. The V end was cut by 8 bases, the J end by 3 bases, with 14 bases between. The CDR3 sequence is 13 residues long. Per the germline V gene, CDR1 is LNHDA and CDR2 is SQIVND (reference sequence). The chain's CDR3 is CASGDTSNYEQYF. In DNA form, the CDR3 reads TGTGCCAGTGGGGACACTTCGAACTACGAGCAGTACTTC.

In nucleotides, the CDR3 is TGTGCCAGCAGTGAAACACGGACAGGTTCAGAGGCCCAGCATTTT. This codes for CASSETRTGSEAQHF. The rearrangement links TRBV2 to TRBJ1-5; 7 positions agree with TRBD1. Germline loops: CDR1 SNHLY, CDR2 FYNNEI. Germline trimming cut 2 bases from V and 11 bases from J; bases unmatched to any gene: 12. The CDR3 sequence is 15 residues long.

CDR3 region: CASSLVSGSHQPQHF. DNA of the CDR3: TGTGCCAGCAGCTTAGTTTCCGGGAGTCATCAGCCCCAGCATTTT. The V call is TRBV7-2, the J call TRBJ1-5; no clear D gene. The CDR3 covers 15 residues. V was trimmed by 1 base and J by 5 bases, leaving 12 bases between them. Germline V CDR1 and CDR2: SGHTA, FQGNSA.

The chain couples TRBV19 to TRBJ1-4; no firm D call. Germline V CDR1 and CDR2: LNHDA, SQIVND (reference sequence). The CDR3 totals 13 residues. Trimming removed 2 bases from V and 8 bases from J, with 9 bases in between. The CDR3 sequence is CASSIYSGEKLFF. The CDR3 coding sequence is TGTGCCAGTAGTATATACAGCGGAGAAAAACTGTTTTTT.